What follows describes a single T cell receptor beta chain. Its matching antigen is unknown. The CDR3 covers 15 residues. The germline V and J ends were trimmed by 5 bases and 0 bases, with 11 bases remaining between them. Germline loops: CDR1 LNHDA, CDR2 SQIVND (reference sequence). These data originate in a study of shared clonotypes between healthy human individuals. Findings of the study overall: The study generally estimated greater richness for naive than memory subsets. It was expected that sequencing depth would affect clonotype sharing among donors.

The authors divided CD4+ cells into CD45RA+ naive and CD45RA-negative memory subsets. The protocol was immunoSEQ multiplex PCR, while the TCRdb copy is restricted to in-frame clones and leaves out a portion. The sample contains approximately 330,000 clones, roughly 80% of which appear only once. Sequenced sample: memory CD4+ T cells sorted from blood. As for subset: CD45RA-negative fraction. This chain uses TRBV19 with TRBJ2-1; D possibly corresponds to TRBD2 (5 bases). The TCR was taken from a man under 40 in good health. The CDR3 DNA follows: TGTGCCAGTAGTCCCGGGGTGAGCTCCTACAATGAGCAGTTCTTC. It codes for CASSPGVSSYNEQFF.